This T cell receptor (beta chain) appears in the sequencing data of a study of T cell repertoires in cytomegalovirus infection. About the study: Epitope selection comprised recently identified HLA-C-restricted CMV epitopes and well-studied HLA-B-restricted CMV epitopes. Indications came from public TCR beta signatures; they pointed to CMV infection and to a matching HLA type. General study results and limits: Predominance within the ex vivo response was attributable to HLA-C-restricted CMV-specific TCR beta clonotypes.

One entry per CDR3 protein, called by TCRdb with MiXCR from the reads. The sample has fewer than 60,000 distinct CDR3 sequences; around 20% are singletons. This clonotype appeared a few times. The antigen is undetermined. Germline V gene sequence: CDR1 LNHNV, CDR2 YYDKDF (reference sequence). This CDR3 spans 15 amino acids. With 3 bases removed from V and 4 bases from J, the gap between germline ends came to 12 bases. The sequencing used CD8+ T cells from cultured PBMCs, collected from culture after CMV antigen stimulation. The receptor's source is a human donor in good health (CMV status not recorded). Some clones in this sample may be carry-over from other donors' samples. This rearrangement joins TRBV15 to TRBJ1-4; perhaps TRBD1 as D (5 bases). CDR3 loop: CATSSSRAINEKLFF. DNA of the CDR3: TGTGCCACCAGCAGTTCCAGGGCCATTAATGAAAAACTGTTTTTT.